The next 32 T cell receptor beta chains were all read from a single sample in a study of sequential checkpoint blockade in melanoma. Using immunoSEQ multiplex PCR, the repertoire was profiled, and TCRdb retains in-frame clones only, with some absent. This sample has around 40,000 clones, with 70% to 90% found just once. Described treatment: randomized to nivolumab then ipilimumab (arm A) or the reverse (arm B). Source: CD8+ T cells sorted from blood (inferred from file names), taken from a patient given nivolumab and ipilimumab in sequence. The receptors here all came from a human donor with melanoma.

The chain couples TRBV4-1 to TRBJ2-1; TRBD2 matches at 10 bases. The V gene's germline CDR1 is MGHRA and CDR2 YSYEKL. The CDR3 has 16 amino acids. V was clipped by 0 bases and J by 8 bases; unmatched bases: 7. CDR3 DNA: TGCGCCAGCAGCCAAGATCGGGCTAGCGGGAGCTATGAGCAGTTCTTC. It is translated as CASSQDRASGSYEQFF.

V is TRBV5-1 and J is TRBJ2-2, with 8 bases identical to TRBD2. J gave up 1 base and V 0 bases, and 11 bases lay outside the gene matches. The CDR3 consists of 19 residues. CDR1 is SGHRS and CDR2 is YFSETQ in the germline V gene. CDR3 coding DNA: TGCGCCAGCAGCTTGGTGTCTAGCGGGCCTGTTAAGAACACCGGGGAGCTGTTTTTT. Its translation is CASSLVSSGPVKNTGELFF.

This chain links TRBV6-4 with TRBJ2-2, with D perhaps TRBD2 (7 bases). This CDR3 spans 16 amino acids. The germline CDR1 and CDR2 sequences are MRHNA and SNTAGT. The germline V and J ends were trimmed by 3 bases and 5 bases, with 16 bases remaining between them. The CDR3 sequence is CASSEAVGGQTGELFF. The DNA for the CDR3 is TGTGCCAGCAGTGAAGCTGTCGGGGGGCAAACCGGGGAGCTGTTTTTT.

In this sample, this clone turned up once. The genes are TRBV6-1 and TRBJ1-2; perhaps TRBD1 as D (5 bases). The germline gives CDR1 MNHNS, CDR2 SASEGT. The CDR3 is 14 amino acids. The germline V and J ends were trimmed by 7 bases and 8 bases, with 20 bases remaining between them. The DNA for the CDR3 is TGTGCCAGCACCGAGGCAACGGGGGTTGGGGGCTACACCTTC. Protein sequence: CASTEATGVGGYTF.

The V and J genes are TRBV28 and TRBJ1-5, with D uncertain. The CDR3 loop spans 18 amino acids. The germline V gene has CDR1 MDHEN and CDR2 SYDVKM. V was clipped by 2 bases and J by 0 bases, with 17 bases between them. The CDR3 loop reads CASSLIGSGSYSNQPQHF. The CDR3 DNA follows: TGTGCCAGCAGTTTAATAGGTTCGGGGTCATATAGCAATCAGCCCCAGCATTTT.

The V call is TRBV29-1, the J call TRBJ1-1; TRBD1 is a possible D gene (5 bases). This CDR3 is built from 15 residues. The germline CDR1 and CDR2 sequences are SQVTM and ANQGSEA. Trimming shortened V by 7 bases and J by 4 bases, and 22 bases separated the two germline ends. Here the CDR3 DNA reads TGCAGCGCCCCCTCCTTAGGTCGCGGGGGCACTGAAGCTTTCTTT. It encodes CSAPSLGRGGTEAFF.

For the CDR3, the DNA is TGTGCCAGCAAAGGGGGCATTCAGCCCCAGCATTTT. The encoded protein is CASKGGIQPQHF. The rearrangement uses TRBV2 and TRBJ1-5, with TRBD1 identical over 7 bases. The CDR3 totals 12 residues. The trim removed 7 bases at V and 6 bases at J, leaving 3 bases unmatched. Germline values: CDR1 SNHLY, CDR2 FYNNEI.

The CDR3 protein is CASSSGQGANYGYTF. The CDR3 DNA follows: TGTGCCAGCAGTTCAGGACAGGGGGCGAACTATGGCTACACCTTC. The V gene is TRBV27, the J gene TRBJ1-2; 11 nucleotides align to TRBD1. The CDR3 runs to 15 residues. CDR1 and CDR2 from the germline V gene are MNHEY and SMNVEV (reference sequence). Trimming took 4 bases from V and 2 from J; bases not matched to a gene: 3.

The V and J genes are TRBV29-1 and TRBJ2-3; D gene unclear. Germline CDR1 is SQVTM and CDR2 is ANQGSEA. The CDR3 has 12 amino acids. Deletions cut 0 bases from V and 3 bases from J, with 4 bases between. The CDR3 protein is CSVEDMTDTQYF. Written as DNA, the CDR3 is TGCAGCGTTGAAGATATGACAGATACGCAGTATTTT.

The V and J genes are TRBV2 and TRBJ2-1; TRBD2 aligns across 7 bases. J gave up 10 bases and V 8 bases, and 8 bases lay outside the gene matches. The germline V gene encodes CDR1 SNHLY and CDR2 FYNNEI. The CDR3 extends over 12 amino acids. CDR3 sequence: CASGRAGWEQFF. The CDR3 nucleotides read TGTGCCAGCGGGAGGGCAGGGTGGGAGCAGTTCTTC.

CDR3 DNA sequence: TGTGCCAGCAGCTTGGGTCCGCCTGGCAGCACTGAAGCTTTCTTT. Its protein product is CASSLGPPGSTEAFF. The chain employs TRBV5-4 and TRBJ1-1; unclear D gene. Germline values: CDR1 SGHNT, CDR2 YYREEE (reference sequence). This CDR3 is built from 15 residues. V lost 0 bases and J 4 bases, leaving 13 bases between the germline ends. The complete variable domain, with remaining parts taken from reference TRBV5-4 and TRBJ1-1, reads ETGVTQSPTHLIKTRGQQVTLRCSSQSGHNTVSWYQQALGQGPQFIFQYYREEENGRGNFPPRFSGLQFPNYSSELNVNALELDDSALYLCASSLGPPGSTEAFFGQGTRLTVV.

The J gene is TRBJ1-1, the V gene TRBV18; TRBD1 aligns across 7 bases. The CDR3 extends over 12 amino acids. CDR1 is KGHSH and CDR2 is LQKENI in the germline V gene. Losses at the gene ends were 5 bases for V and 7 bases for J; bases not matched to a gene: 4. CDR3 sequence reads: CASSKGGVEAFF. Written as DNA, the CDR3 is TGTGCCAGCTCAAAAGGGGGCGTTGAAGCTTTCTTT.

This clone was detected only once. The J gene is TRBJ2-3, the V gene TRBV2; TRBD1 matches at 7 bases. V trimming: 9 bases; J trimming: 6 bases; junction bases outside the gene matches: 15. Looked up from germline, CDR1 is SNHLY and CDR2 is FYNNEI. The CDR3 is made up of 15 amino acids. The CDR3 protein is CARQRSGGAGDTQYF. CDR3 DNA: TGTGCCAGACAACGATCAGGGGGAGCCGGGGATACGCAGTATTTT. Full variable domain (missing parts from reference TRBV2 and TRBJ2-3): EPEVTQTPSHQVTQMGQEVILRCVPISNHLYFYWYRQILGQKVEFLVSFYNNEISEKSEIFDDQFSVERPDGSNFTLKIRSTKLEDSAMYFCARQRSGGAGDTQYFGPGTRLTVL.

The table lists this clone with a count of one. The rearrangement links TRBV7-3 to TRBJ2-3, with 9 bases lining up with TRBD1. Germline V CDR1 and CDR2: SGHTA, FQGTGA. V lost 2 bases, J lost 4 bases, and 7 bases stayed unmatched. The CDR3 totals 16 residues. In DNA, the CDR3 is TGTGCCAGCAGCTTACTTAACAGGGGGCTGGCAGATACGCAGTATTTT. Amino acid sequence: CASSLLNRGLADTQYF.

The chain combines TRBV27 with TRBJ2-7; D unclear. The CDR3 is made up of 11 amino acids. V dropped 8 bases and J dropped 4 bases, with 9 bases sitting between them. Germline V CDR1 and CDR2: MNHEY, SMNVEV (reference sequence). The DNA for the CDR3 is TGTGCCAGCGGATCGACTTACGAGCAGTACTTC. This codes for CASGSTYEQYF.

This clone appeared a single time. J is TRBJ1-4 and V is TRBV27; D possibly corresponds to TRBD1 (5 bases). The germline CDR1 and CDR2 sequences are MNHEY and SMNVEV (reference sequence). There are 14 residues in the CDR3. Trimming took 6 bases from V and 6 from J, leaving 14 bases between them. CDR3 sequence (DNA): TGTGCCAGCAGAACAGGCCACGGTTATGAAAAACTGTTTTTT. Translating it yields CASRTGHGYEKLFF.

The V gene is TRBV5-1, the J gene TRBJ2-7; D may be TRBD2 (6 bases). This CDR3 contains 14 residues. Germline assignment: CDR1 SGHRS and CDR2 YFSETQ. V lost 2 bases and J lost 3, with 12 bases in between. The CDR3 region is CASSFGPGDYEQYF. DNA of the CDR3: TGCGCCAGCAGCTTCGGTCCGGGAGACTACGAGCAGTACTTC. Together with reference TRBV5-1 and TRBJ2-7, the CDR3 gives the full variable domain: KAGVTQTPRYLIKTRGQQVTLSCSPISGHRSVSWYQQTPGQGLQFLFEYFSETQRNKGNFPGRFSGRQFSNSRSEMNVSTLELGDSALYLCASSFGPGDYEQYFGPGTRLTVT.

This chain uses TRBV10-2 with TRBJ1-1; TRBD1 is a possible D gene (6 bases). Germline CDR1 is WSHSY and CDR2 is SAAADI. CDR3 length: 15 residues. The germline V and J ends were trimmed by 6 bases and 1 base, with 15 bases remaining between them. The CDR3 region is CASSSDDRTNTEAFF. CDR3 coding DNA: TGCGCCAGCAGCTCCGACGACAGGACGAACACTGAAGCTTTCTTT.

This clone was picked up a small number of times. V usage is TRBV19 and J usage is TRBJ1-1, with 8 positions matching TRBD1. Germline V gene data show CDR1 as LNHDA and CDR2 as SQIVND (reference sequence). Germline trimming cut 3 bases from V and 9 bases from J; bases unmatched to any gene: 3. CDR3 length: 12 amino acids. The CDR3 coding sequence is TGTGCCAGTAGTATGACAGGGGTCAAAGCTTTCTTT. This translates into CASSMTGVKAFF.

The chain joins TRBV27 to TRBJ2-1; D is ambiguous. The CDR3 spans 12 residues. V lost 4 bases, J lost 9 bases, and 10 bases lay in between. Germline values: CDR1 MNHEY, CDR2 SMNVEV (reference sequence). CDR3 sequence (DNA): TGTGCCAGCAGTTATTCCTCCGGTGAGCAGTTCTTC. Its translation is CASSYSSGEQFF.

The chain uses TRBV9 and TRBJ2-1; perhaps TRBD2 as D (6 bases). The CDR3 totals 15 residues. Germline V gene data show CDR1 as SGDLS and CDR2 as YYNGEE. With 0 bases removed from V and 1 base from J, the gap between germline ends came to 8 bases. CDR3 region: CASSVAAGSYNEQFF. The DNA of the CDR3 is TGTGCCAGCAGCGTAGCAGCGGGTTCCTACAATGAGCAGTTCTTC.

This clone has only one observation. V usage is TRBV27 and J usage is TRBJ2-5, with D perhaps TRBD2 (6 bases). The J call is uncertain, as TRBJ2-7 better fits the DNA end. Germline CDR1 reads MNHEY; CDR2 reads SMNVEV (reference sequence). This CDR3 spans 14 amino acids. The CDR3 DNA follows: TGTGCCAGCAGCTGGGACGGGAGCTCCTACGAGCAGTACTTC. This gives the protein CASSWDGSSYEQYF.

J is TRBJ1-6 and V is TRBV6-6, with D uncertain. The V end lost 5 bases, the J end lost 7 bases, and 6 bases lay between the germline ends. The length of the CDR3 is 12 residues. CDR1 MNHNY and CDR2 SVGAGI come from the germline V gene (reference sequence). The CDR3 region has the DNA TGTGCCAGCAGTCTAGGAAATTCACCCCTCCACTTT. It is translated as CASSLGNSPLHF.

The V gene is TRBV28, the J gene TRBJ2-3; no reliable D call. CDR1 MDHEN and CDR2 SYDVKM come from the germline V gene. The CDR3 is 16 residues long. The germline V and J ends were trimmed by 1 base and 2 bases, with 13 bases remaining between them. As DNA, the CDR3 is TGTGCCAGCAGTTTATATCAGGCCAGGTACACAGATACGCAGTATTTT. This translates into CASSLYQARYTDTQYF.

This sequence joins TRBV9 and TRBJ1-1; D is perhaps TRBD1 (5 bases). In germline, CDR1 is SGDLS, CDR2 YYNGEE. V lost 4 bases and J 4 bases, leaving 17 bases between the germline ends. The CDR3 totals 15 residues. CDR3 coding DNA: TGTGCCAGCAGCACCGAAGGGCGGGGGAGCACTGAAGCTTTCTTT. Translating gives CASSTEGRGSTEAFF.

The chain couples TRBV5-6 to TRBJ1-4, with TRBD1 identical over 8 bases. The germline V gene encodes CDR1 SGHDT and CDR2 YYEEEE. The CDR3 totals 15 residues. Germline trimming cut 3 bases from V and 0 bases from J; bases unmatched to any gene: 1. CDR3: CASSSTGATNEKLFF. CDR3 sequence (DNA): TGTGCCAGCAGCTCGACAGGGGCAACTAATGAAAAACTGTTTTTT.

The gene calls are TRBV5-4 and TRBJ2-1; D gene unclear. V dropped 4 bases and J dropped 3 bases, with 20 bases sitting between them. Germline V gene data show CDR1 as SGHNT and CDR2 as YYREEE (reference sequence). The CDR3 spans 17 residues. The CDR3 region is CASSPYFAGQSYNEQFF. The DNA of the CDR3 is TGTGCCAGCAGCCCCTATTTTGCAGGCCAGAGCTACAATGAGCAGTTCTTC.

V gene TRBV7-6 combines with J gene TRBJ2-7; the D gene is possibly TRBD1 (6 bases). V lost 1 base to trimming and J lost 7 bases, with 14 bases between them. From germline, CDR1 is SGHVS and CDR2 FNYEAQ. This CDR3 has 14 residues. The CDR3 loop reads CASSLVQTGREQYF. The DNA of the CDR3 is TGTGCCAGCAGCTTAGTACAGACAGGAAGGGAGCAGTACTTC.

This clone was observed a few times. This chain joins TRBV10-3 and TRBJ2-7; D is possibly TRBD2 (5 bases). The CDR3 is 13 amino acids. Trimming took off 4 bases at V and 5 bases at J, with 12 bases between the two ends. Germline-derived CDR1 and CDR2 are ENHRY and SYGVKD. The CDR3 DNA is TGTGCCATCAGTGGAGGGTCTCACGACGAGCAGTACGTC. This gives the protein CAISGGSHDEQYV.

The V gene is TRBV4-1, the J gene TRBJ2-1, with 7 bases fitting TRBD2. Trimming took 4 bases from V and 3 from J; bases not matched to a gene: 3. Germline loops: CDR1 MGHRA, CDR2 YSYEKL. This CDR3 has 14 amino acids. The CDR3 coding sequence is TGCGCCAGCAGCCGACGGGGGGACTACAATGAGCAGTTCTTC. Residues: CASSRRGDYNEQFF.

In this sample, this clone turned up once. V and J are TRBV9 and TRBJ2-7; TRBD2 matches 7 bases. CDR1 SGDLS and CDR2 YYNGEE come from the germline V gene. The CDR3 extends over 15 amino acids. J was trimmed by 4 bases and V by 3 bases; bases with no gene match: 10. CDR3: CASSGVGREWYEQYF. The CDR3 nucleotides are TGTGCCAGCAGCGGAGTGGGGCGGGAGTGGTACGAGCAGTACTTC.

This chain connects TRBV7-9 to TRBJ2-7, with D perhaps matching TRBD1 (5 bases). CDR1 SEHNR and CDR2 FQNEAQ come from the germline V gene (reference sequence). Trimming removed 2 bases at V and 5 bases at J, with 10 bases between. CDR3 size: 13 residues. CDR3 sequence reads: CASSLSQGHEQYF. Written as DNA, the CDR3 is TGTGCCAGCAGCTTATCTCAGGGTCACGAGCAGTACTTC.